One TCR beta chain is described in this entry. Its matching antigen is unknown. The data derive from a study of cytomegalovirus exposure and HLA in healthy donors. Across the study: In an early release, HLA-typed donors contributed tens of millions of unique TCR sequences. General observations from the study: In a later analysis, at a false discovery rate of 0.05, under 20,000 TCR beta sequences were associated with HLA alleles. Being productive about 90% or about 30% of the time was typical of most TCR beta V segments in an earlier analysis.

The CDR3 has 18 residues. V lost 1 base to trimming and J lost 0 bases; unmatched junction nucleotides: 12. Germline assignment: CDR1 GTSNPN and CDR2 SVGIG (reference sequence). PCR amplification relied on 60 Vbeta primers (plus 13 Jbeta primers). Data came from immunoSEQ multiplex PCR; TCRdb stores just in-frame clones and leaves some out. The data contain some 140,000 clones, 70% to 80% of them seen just once; the ten biggest clones take up about 3%. This clonotype was sampled from a female donor in good health and CMV-seronegative. The specimen was PBMCs. The chain links TRBV30 to TRBJ1-3; TRBD1 matches at 7 bases. The DNA for the CDR3 is TGTGCCTGGAGTGGCCCCCGGACAGGAATTTCCTCTGGAAACACCATATATTTT. This codes for CAWSGPRTGISSGNTIYF.